The entry that follows covers one TCR beta chain sequence. The entry originates in a study of blood T cell repertoires in COVID-19. The germline V gene has CDR1 GTSNPN and CDR2 SVGIG (reference sequence). V lost 4 bases and J 2 bases, leaving 15 bases between the germline ends. The CDR3 is 14 residues long. Sequenced by immunoSEQ multiplex PCR; TCRdb stores in-frame clones only, minus some. The table records about 150,000 clones, about 89% of them present only once. Material for sequencing was peripheral blood. V is TRBV30 and J is TRBJ2-7; TRBD2 might be the D (5 bases). The receptor comes from a man aged 45 to 65 with acute or convalescent COVID-19. The CDR3 is CAWTERVGAYEQYF. CDR3 nucleotides: TGTGCCTGGACAGAGAGGGTTGGGGCCTACGAGCAGTACTTC.